Detailed here is one T cell receptor (beta chain). CDR1 is SNHLY and CDR2 is FYNNEI in the germline V gene. The junction had 6 bases not matched to a gene; V was cut back by 7 bases and J by 2 bases. This CDR3 comprises 14 residues. Study processing details: Amplified reference gene primers provided the basis for estimating nucleated cell counts. Using immunoSEQ multiplex PCR, the repertoire was profiled, and TCRdb retains in-frame clones only, with some absent. D and trimming come from the DNA, and the V and J calls and clone size come from that table. The data contain 200,000 to 300,000 clones, 84% of them seen just once; the ten biggest clones take up about 1.5%. The sample originates from a study of blood T cell repertoires in COVID-19. Study summary: Samples of COVID-19 (acute and convalescent) were obtained from the United States, Italy and Spain. PBMCs, B-cell-depleted T cells, or T cells were the source of the cDNA or gDNA that made up the material.

The chain joins TRBV2 to TRBJ2-3, with 7 bases fitting TRBD1. This TCR was sampled from a woman aged 35 to 49 who had recovered from COVID-19. Specimen: peripheral blood. DNA for the CDR3: TGTGCCAGCATGGGGACAGCTATCACAGATACGCAGTATTTT. Its translation: CASMGTAITDTQYF.